Given below is one T cell receptor (beta chain) in context. What it recognizes is unknown. The data derive from a study of cytomegalovirus exposure and HLA in healthy donors. PCR involved 60 Vbeta and 13 Jbeta primers. Source study methods: About 12 million shared chains were among the roughly 78 million unique TCR beta chains that a later analysis counted. TCRdb's copy holds only in-frame clones and misses some; the assay was immunoSEQ multiplex PCR. D and trimming were read from the DNA, whereas the V and J calls and clone size are those reported in that table. Of approximately 120,000 clones in the sample, about 70% were seen once. Findings of the study overall: The study flagged some 170 TCR beta chains as cytomegalovirus-associated. The study had only CMV serostatus as immune exposure information. Differences between HLA loci emerged in a later analysis of TCR association rates, with DRB1 most and HLA-C fewest.

Germline V lookup: CDR1 MNHNS, CDR2 SASEGT. This CDR3 has 13 amino acids. The V and J ends lost 6 bases and 4 bases respectively, with 9 bases between them. V gene TRBV6-1 combines with J gene TRBJ1-4; no definite D call. The source is a human donor in good health. The specimen was PBMCs. The CDR3 reads CASRRALNEKLFF. Here the CDR3 DNA reads TGTGCCAGCAGGAGGGCTCTTAATGAAAAACTGTTTTTT.